Each of the 30 T cell receptor beta chains below was sequenced from the same sample in a study of Tregs in tolerant kidney transplant recipients. Their specific antigens are unknown. Some clones are missing from TCRdb's copy, which holds only in-frame ones; the method was immunoSEQ multiplex PCR. The sample yields approximately 41,000 clones, 95% seen once. The sequencing sample was made of Tregs from blood cultured with allogeneic cells. The receptors were gathered from a human donor in good health.

The rearrangement joins TRBV5-1 to TRBJ2-2, with a tentative D call TRBD2 (6 bases). Germline CDR1 is SGHRS and CDR2 is YFSETQ. The CDR3 is made up of 14 amino acids. Trimming removed 4 bases from V and 8 bases from J, with 15 bases in between. For the CDR3, the DNA is TGCGCCAGCAGCGGCCGGGAGAAACGGGGGGAGCTGTTTTTT. Amino acids: CASSGREKRGELFF.

The gene calls are TRBV14 and TRBJ1-3, with 9 nucleotides matching TRBD1. The ends lost 6 bases at V and 4 bases at J; junction bases unmatched: 4. The CDR3 has 14 amino acids. Germline V gene sequence: CDR1 SGHDN, CDR2 FVKESK. The CDR3 sequence is CASRLQGAGNTIYF. The CDR3 DNA reads as TGTGCCAGCAGACTACAGGGGGCAGGAAACACCATATATTTT. Full variable domain (rest looked up from reference TRBV14 and TRBJ1-3): EAGVTQFPSHSVIEKGQTVTLRCDPISGHDNLYWYRRVMGKEIKFLLHFVKESKQDESGMPNNRFLAERTGGTYSTLKVQPAELEDSGVYFCASRLQGAGNTIYFGEGSWLTVV.

J is TRBJ2-1 and V is TRBV6-6; TRBD1 matches 8 bases. Germline V gene sequence: CDR1 MNHNY, CDR2 SVGAGI (reference sequence). V lost 4 bases to trimming and J lost 3 bases; unmatched junction nucleotides: 5. The CDR3 contains 15 residues. CDR3: CASSLTGVGYNEQFF. DNA for the CDR3: TGTGCCAGCAGTTTGACAGGGGTGGGCTACAATGAGCAGTTCTTC.

The chain joins TRBV21-1 to TRBJ1-4. TRBV21-1 is marked as a pseudogene. The CDR3 has 15 amino acids. CDR3: CASSNPRPTNEKLFF. The CDR3 coding sequence is TGTGCCAGCAGCAACCCGCGCCCTACGAATGAAAAACTGTTTTTT.

V gene TRBV7-2 combines with J gene TRBJ2-5, with no clear D. V shed 5 bases and J shed 0 bases, with 13 bases lying between them. Germline V gene data show CDR1 as SGHTA and CDR2 as FQGNSA. The CDR3 runs 15 residues. The DNA of the CDR3 is TGTGCCAGCAGCGAAACACAGAAGTACCAAGAGACCCAGTACTTC. This codes for CASSETQKYQETQYF.

This chain joins TRBV30 and TRBJ1-5, with a tentative D call TRBD1 (5 bases). In germline, CDR1 is GTSNPN, CDR2 SVGIG (reference sequence). The V end was cut by 3 bases, the J end by 5 bases, with 11 bases between. The CDR3 runs 13 residues. In DNA form, the CDR3 reads TGTGCCTGGAGGACGGGGGGTGATCAGCCCCAGCATTTT. Translated: CAWRTGGDQPQHF.

V usage is TRBV2 and J usage is TRBJ2-4; either TRBD1 or TRBD2 may fit D (5 bases each). V lost 8 bases and J 5 bases, leaving 16 bases between the germline ends. Germline V gives CDR1 SNHLY, CDR2 FYNNEI. The CDR3 is 14 amino acids. CDR3: CASEEGRAQNIQYF. The CDR3 DNA reads TGTGCCAGCGAAGAGGGCAGGGCTCAAAACATTCAGTACTTC.

This clone occurred once. This chain links TRBV6-5 with TRBJ1-4, with D hard to call. Looked up from germline, CDR1 is MNHEY and CDR2 is SVGAGI. The V end lost 2 bases, the J end lost 1 base, and 8 bases lay between the germline ends. This CDR3 comprises 15 residues. CDR3 coding DNA: TGTGCCAGCAGTTACGAAGCCGGAACTAATGAAAAACTGTTTTTT. Its protein product is CASSYEAGTNEKLFF.

This chain uses TRBV7-2 with TRBJ1-6; no definite D call. The V end was cut by 2 bases, the J end by 11 bases, with 13 bases between. Germline V CDR1 and CDR2: SGHTA, FQGNSA. The CDR3 extends over 14 amino acids. The DNA for the CDR3 is TGTGCCAGCAGCTTAAAAGTGCCGGGAACACCCCTCCACTTT. It codes for CASSLKVPGTPLHF.

The rearrangement joins TRBV20-1 to TRBJ1-2; D remains ambiguous. Trimming stripped 1 base from V and 4 bases from J, with 4 bases between. CDR1 and CDR2 (germline): DFQATT, SNEGSKA (reference sequence). This CDR3 region has 11 residues. The CDR3 region is CSARGSYGYTF. The CDR3 coding sequence is TGCAGTGCTAGAGGGAGCTATGGCTACACCTTC.

The chain joins TRBV2 to TRBJ1-1, with a weak D call TRBD1 (5 bases). There are 12 residues in the CDR3. In germline, CDR1 is SNHLY, CDR2 FYNNEI. The V gene lost 6 bases and the J gene lost 8 bases, with 13 bases spanning the gap. The CDR3 DNA reads as TGTGCCAGCAGCCTCTCTTGGACAGAAGCTTTCTTT. Its protein product is CASSLSWTEAFF.

CDR3 protein: CASSSSLAGASYNEQFF. The DNA for the CDR3 is TGTGCCAGCAGTTCCTCACTAGCGGGGGCTTCCTACAATGAGCAGTTCTTC. The genes are TRBV27 and TRBJ2-1; 11 bases align to TRBD2. Germline V gene sequence: CDR1 MNHEY, CDR2 SMNVEV (reference sequence). J was trimmed by 1 base and V by 4 bases; bases with no gene match: 6. CDR3 length: 17 residues.

J is TRBJ2-5 and V is TRBV5-8; D is ambiguous. The V and J ends lost 4 bases and 5 bases respectively, with 9 bases between them. The CDR3 spans 12 residues. Germline CDR1 SGHTS, CDR2 YDEGEE. CDR3 sequence reads: CASSPGWETQYF. The CDR3 DNA reads TGTGCCAGCAGCCCCGGGTGGGAGACCCAGTACTTC.

The V call is TRBV10-3, the J call TRBJ1-5; D not certain. The CDR3 spans 15 residues. Trimming cost V 5 bases and J 0 bases, with 11 bases left between them. Germline V gene sequence: CDR1 ENHRY, CDR2 SYGVKD. The CDR3 protein is CAISPDGFSNQPQHF. The CDR3 DNA is TGTGCCATCAGTCCCGACGGGTTTAGCAATCAGCCCCAGCATTTT.

The chain employs TRBV19 and TRBJ1-5, with D possibly matching TRBD1 (5 bases). CDR3 length: 13 amino acids. Trimming left V 3 bases short and J 4 bases short, with 7 bases between. Looked up from germline, CDR1 is LNHDA and CDR2 is SQIVND (reference sequence). The CDR3 protein is CASSMTDNQPQHF. The CDR3 DNA reads as TGTGCCAGTAGTATGACAGATAATCAGCCCCAGCATTTT.

The rearrangement uses TRBV7-9 and TRBJ2-7; D gene unclear. Germline CDR1 SEHNR, CDR2 FQNEAQ (reference sequence). CDR3 length equals 13 residues. Trimming removed 1 base from V and 3 bases from J, with 7 bases in between. DNA of the CDR3: TGTGCCAGCAGCTTAGAAGGGATCTACGAGCAGTACTTC. Translating gives CASSLEGIYEQYF.

This clone appeared once. The chain has TRBV5-1 and TRBJ2-1; either TRBD1 or TRBD2 may supply D (5 bases each). This CDR3 has 15 amino acids. V was cut by 3 bases and J by 0 bases, with 10 bases left in between. Looked up from germline, CDR1 is SGHRS and CDR2 is YFSETQ. For the CDR3, the DNA is TGCGCCAGCAGCTGGGGGATGAGCTCCTACAATGAGCAGTTCTTC. It translates to CASSWGMSSYNEQFF.

The genes are TRBV6-1 and TRBJ2-7; the D gene could be TRBD1 or TRBD2 (6 bases each). There are 12 residues in the CDR3. V lost 6 bases, J lost 5 bases, and 11 bases lay in between. Per the germline V gene, CDR1 is MNHNS and CDR2 is SASEGT. CDR3 DNA: TGTGCCAGCAGACGGAGGGGGAACGAGCAGTACTTC. Translation: CASRRRGNEQYF.

This rearrangement joins TRBV5-4 to TRBJ2-7; D unclear. Looked up from germline, CDR1 is SGHNT and CDR2 is YYREEE (reference sequence). V lost 2 bases and J lost 2, with 8 bases in between. This CDR3 contains 13 residues. CDR3 amino acids: CASSFGLAYEQYF. The CDR3 nucleotides read TGTGCCAGCAGCTTCGGGCTAGCCTACGAGCAGTACTTC. The entire variable domain, with the rest obtained from reference TRBV5-4 and TRBJ2-7, is as follows: ETGVTQSPTHLIKTRGQQVTLRCSSQSGHNTVSWYQQALGQGPQFIFQYYREEENGRGNFPPRFSGLQFPNYSSELNVNALELDDSALYLCASSFGLAYEQYFGPGTRLTVT.

The chain has TRBV5-1 and TRBJ1-1, with a weak D call TRBD1 (5 bases). Germline V gives CDR1 SGHRS, CDR2 YFSETQ. The V gene lost 4 bases and the J gene lost 0 bases, with 16 bases spanning the gap. This CDR3 has 16 residues. As DNA, the CDR3 is TGCGCCAGCAGCCCGGCTTTGCTCAGGGTGAACACTGAAGCTTTCTTT. This gives the protein CASSPALLRVNTEAFF.

The gene calls are TRBV18 and TRBJ1-5; 7 nucleotides agree with TRBD1. The CDR3 loop spans 15 amino acids. The junction had 4 bases not matched to a gene; V was cut back by 3 bases and J by 2 bases. Germline assignment: CDR1 KGHSH and CDR2 LQKENI. The CDR3 is CASSPQGGGNQPQHF. The CDR3 DNA sequence: TGTGCCAGCTCACCCCAGGGGGGTGGCAATCAGCCCCAGCATTTT.

V is TRBV6-5 and J is TRBJ1-2, with TRBD1 as a possible D gene (6 bases). V was shortened by 4 bases and J by 4 bases, with 13 bases between the two germline ends. This CDR3 spans 14 amino acids. Per the germline V gene, CDR1 is MNHEY and CDR2 is SVGAGI. CDR3 nucleotide sequence: TGTGCCAGCAGTTTGGCCACAGGGAGCTATGGCTACACCTTC. It codes for CASSLATGSYGYTF.

V gene TRBV6-5 combines with J gene TRBJ2-7; no firm D call. Germline V gene lookup returns CDR1 MNHEY and CDR2 SVGAGI. V lost 7 bases, J lost 1 base, and 14 bases lay in between. This CDR3 has 14 residues. This chain's CDR3 is CASKSRPPSYEQYF. The DNA of the CDR3 is TGTGCCAGCAAGTCGAGACCGCCTTCCTACGAGCAGTACTTC.

V and J are TRBV11-2 and TRBJ2-1; 13 bases are shared with TRBD2. The CDR3 has 19 amino acids. The germline V gene has CDR1 SGHAT and CDR2 FQNNGV. V trimming: 4 bases; J trimming: 7 bases; junction bases outside the gene matches: 16. CDR3: CASSSQQLAGGPRGNEQFF. As DNA, the CDR3 is TGTGCCAGCAGCTCCCAACAACTAGCGGGAGGGCCGAGAGGGAATGAGCAGTTCTTC. The variable domain in full, completed from reference TRBV11-2 and TRBJ2-1, reads EAGVAQSPRYKIIEKRQSVAFWCNPISGHATLYWYQQILGQGPKLLIQFQNNGVVDDSQLPKDRFSAERLKGVDSTLKIQPAKLEDSAVYLCASSSQQLAGGPRGNEQFFGPGTRLTVL.

This chain connects TRBV6-5 to TRBJ1-2; D gene ambiguous. Between the trimmed V and J ends, which lost 6 bases and 3 bases, there was a span of 17 bases. Germline V gene lookup returns CDR1 MNHEY and CDR2 SVGAGI. This CDR3 spans 15 amino acids. The CDR3 bases are TGTGCCAGCAGATTACTCGACCCGGCGGACTATGGCTACACCTTC. This translates into CASRLLDPADYGYTF.

The V and J genes are TRBV9 and TRBJ2-1; 9 bases are a match to TRBD2. V lost 3 bases to trimming and J lost 0 bases; unmatched junction nucleotides: 13. Germline V gene lookup returns CDR1 SGDLS and CDR2 YYNGEE. The CDR3 sequence is 19 residues long. In DNA form, the CDR3 reads TGTGCCAGCAGCGAGGCCCAGCGGGGGGCCCCGTCCTCCTACAATGAGCAGTTCTTC. This codes for CASSEAQRGAPSSYNEQFF.

This rearrangement joins TRBV9 to TRBJ2-7; D may be TRBD1 (6 bases). Trimming took off 4 bases at V and 1 base at J, with 24 bases between the two ends. Looked up from germline, CDR1 is SGDLS and CDR2 is YYNGEE. This CDR3 contains 18 residues. This CDR3 reads CASSPAQGQSGSSYEQYF. The CDR3 DNA reads TGTGCCAGCAGCCCCGCCCAAGGACAGTCCGGTAGTTCCTACGAGCAGTACTTC.

This chain links TRBV30 with TRBJ1-1; D unclear. With 8 bases removed from V and 1 base from J, the gap between germline ends came to 11 bases. CDR1 is GTSNPN, CDR2 SVGIG, per germline (reference sequence). The CDR3 is 12 residues long. The CDR3 region has the DNA TGTGCCCTGGACTTAGGGAACACTGAAGCTTTCTTT. Protein: CALDLGNTEAFF.

The chain has TRBV7-9 and TRBJ1-1; TRBD1 aligns across 10 bases. V shed 1 base and J 9 bases; nucleotides not matched to a gene: 5. This CDR3 region has 14 residues. CDR1 and CDR2 (germline): SEHNR, FQNEAQ (reference sequence). The CDR3: CASSLGGQGSKAFF. The CDR3 DNA reads TGTGCCAGCAGCTTAGGGGGACAGGGGTCTAAAGCTTTCTTT.

The V gene is TRBV5-1, the J gene TRBJ2-7; no clear D. This CDR3 is 15 amino acids long. Trimming cost V 0 bases and J 0 bases, with 10 bases left between them. Germline loops: CDR1 SGHRS, CDR2 YFSETQ. The CDR3 DNA follows: TGCGCCAGCAGCTTGGATGGTGGACGCTCCTACGAGCAGTACTTC. It specifies CASSLDGGRSYEQYF. The full variable domain, with the rest looked up from reference TRBV5-1 and TRBJ2-7, is KAGVTQTPRYLIKTRGQQVTLSCSPISGHRSVSWYQQTPGQGLQFLFEYFSETQRNKGNFPGRFSGRQFSNSRSEMNVSTLELGDSALYLCASSLDGGRSYEQYFGPGTRLTVT.